This T cell receptor beta chain was sequenced for a study of cytomegalovirus exposure and HLA in healthy donors (dated by TCRdb to the late 2010s). About the investigation overall: According to an earlier analysis of a few hundred of the donors, roughly 180 million T cells yielded some 110 million unique TCR beta sequences and 276 Gb of sequence data. An early release that covered roughly 600 HLA-typed donors contained around 300 gigabases of sequencing data and about 84 million unique TCR sequences. The genetic ancestry cluster associated with self-reported Caucasian donors included roughly four fifths of the roughly 390 genotyped donors. The study aimed to test whether signatures of past pathogen exposure could be identified by cataloging public T cell receptors. Using immunosequencing, the study profiled T cell repertoires from about 610 subjects and related those repertoires to cytomegalovirus serostatus. Besides the first cohort of more than 650 subjects, a separate validation cohort made up of roughly 130 different subjects was used. To predict cytomegalovirus infection status, the study combined high-throughput TCR immunosequencing, statistical association of individual TCRs with disease status, and machine learning. A later analysis re-analyzed previously published TCR beta repertoires from about 600 donors and added high-resolution HLA genotyping to study TCR occurrence patterns. Rather than using new phenotypic data, the later analysis identified candidate immune exposures from TCR beta sequences and from how often those sequences occurred across donors. In an earlier analysis of roughly 600 of the donors, high-throughput TCR beta sequencing was used to judge whether each TCR beta V gene segment behaved as functional or pseudogenic. Donor age, sex, ethnicity and CMV serostatus were compiled together with the repertoire data. A later genetic analysis used genome-wide SNP genotypes for about 60% of the roughly 700 donors, treating that subset as a discovery cohort. All discovery cohort repertoires had been generated using a single sequencing platform. Both class I and class II loci were covered by HLA typing, at four-digit resolution. Typing coverage varied by locus: 629-630 donors for A, B, C, DRB1 and DQB1; roughly 510 for DQA1; about 600 for DPA1; approximately 490 for DPB1. Four or five DR-DQ haplotypes were treated as single units for association and clustering because of strong linkage in the cohort. Among around 400 genotyped donors of the cohort, an average of about 240,000 unique TCR beta nucleotide sequences were sequenced per donor, around a sixth of them non-productive. Results and caveats for the whole study, not just this receptor: In a later analysis, over 15,000 TCR beta sequences were associated with specific HLA alleles at a false discovery rate of 0.05. According to a later analysis, TCR association rates differed among HLA loci, with DRB1 alleles showing the most associated TCRs and HLA-C alleles showing the fewest. Linkage disequilibrium might explain the correlated functional status among segregating V segments, but an unknown experimental factor could not be ruled out. A cluster of highly shared sequence variants was judged likely to be a technical artifact of the sequencing pipeline. A later genetic analysis associated a missense DCLRE1C variant with V-gene and J-gene trimming of TCR beta chains, and an independent cohort replicated the association. This cohort had only TCR beta chains sequenced, and the lack of alpha or paired-chain data limited which features could be detected. Most TCR sequences were observed very rarely across donors, whereas some public TCRs were present in many individuals. In both the original and validation cohorts, the classifier was reported to diagnose cytomegalovirus status with high specificity and sensitivity. When HLA alleles, especially DR and DQ, strongly co-occurred, attributing TCR associations to individual alleles was difficult. The study gave a list of 150 to 200 TCR beta chains associated with cytomegalovirus. Broadly in line with IMGT annotations, most TCR beta V segments showed up in productive rearrangements about 87% or about 30% of the time in an earlier analysis of 587 of the donors. Most CMV-associated TCR beta chains appeared to be HLA-restricted in a later analysis, and the HLA associations seemed to be driven largely by CMV exposure. A few of the identified cytomegalovirus-associated TCR beta chains were confirmed in vitro to be specific for cytomegalovirus antigens. A later analysis reported that several top co-occurrence clusters appeared linked to parvovirus B19, influenza, CMV and Epstein-Barr virus. The authors suggested that the approach could potentially be generalized to other disease states and immunological phenotypes. Roughly uniform sequencing depth across donors was assumed in presence/absence analyses, although this assumption may not hold. Because HLA typing was unavailable for some donors at each locus, only the typed subset was used in association tests. In a later analysis, HLA-associated TCR beta chains were found to be more clonally expanded and to have lower generation probabilities than equally common non-associated chains. Immune exposure information for the cohort was limited to CMV serostatus. The 87-base-pair reads could not distinguish some IMGT-functional V segments, including TRBV6-2 and TRBV6-3, so those segments were excluded. In a later genetic analysis, fewer N-insertions in productive TCRs were reported among donors in an Asian-associated ancestry cluster than the approximately 710-donor mean. Some 15 rarely observed V segments, including chromosome 9 orphons, were excluded from the earlier analysis of almost 600 of the donors because counts were too low. A further reported finding was that TCR beta sequences accurately predicted the HLA-A and HLA-B alleles for most subjects in the first cohort.

V trim: 4 bases; J trim: 1 base; unmatched bases: 14. Reading the germline V gene gives CDR1 SGHTA and CDR2 FQGNSA. The CDR3 starts with the cysteine, ends with the phenylalanine, and has 18 residues. Only the CDR3 DNA stays, 54 bases, in frame from base 1. Turning to this clone: Which antigen it targets is not known. No clone much larger than this one lies a single base away; base qualities are absent.

Libraries were constructed by the immunoSEQ multiplex PCR assay. The multiplex PCR relied on a mix of 60 forward primers for TCR Vbeta segments and 13 reverse primers for TCR Jbeta segments. A multiplex PCR assay on genomic DNA amplified the CDR3 region of rearranged TCR beta genes. The amplified TCR beta libraries were sequenced on the Illumina HiSeq System as 87-base-pair reads. The authors processed their data as follows. A later analysis counted around 72 million unique TCR beta chains across the 666 repertoires, and 9.5 million to 11 million of these chains were shared by at least two donors. To remove PCR and sequencing errors, raw reads were error-corrected and collapsed into unique sequences using a nearest-neighbor algorithm that merged closely related sequences. V, D and J gene segments were assigned by aligning CDR3 sequences to IMGT reference sequences. For a sequence to be retained, a match of at least six nucleotides was required to both a V gene segment and a J gene segment. A rearrangement was called productive if the CDR3 had no stop codons and remained in frame with V and J, and every other rearrangement was called non-productive. Following IMGT convention, CDR3 was defined as the stretch from the second conserved V-encoded cysteine to the conserved J-encoded phenylalanine. In an earlier analysis of 500 to 650 of the donors, sequences lacking an unambiguous match to a single V gene segment were excluded. An earlier analysis of about 590 of the donors classified V segments as functional when productive rearrangements were above 56.7% and as segregating when the standard deviation between donors was above 5%. A statistical classification framework was built to diagnose cytomegalovirus status from the catalog of TCR beta chain sequences. In a later analysis, TCR nucleotide sequences were compared against IMGT/GENE-DB human TR gene sequences so that V and J genes could be assigned. The TCRdist pipeline was used in a later analysis to assign CDR3 sequences and most-parsimonious VDJ recombination scenarios. In a later analysis, every TCR beta chain was defined by the combination of its CDR3 amino acid sequence and its V-gene family, and reads without a unique V-gene family were dropped. A later analysis removed 600 or so highly shared, low-generation-probability nucleotide sequences to deal with suspected cross-contamination and a sequencing artifact. For each public chain, a later analysis derived a clonal expansion index from normalized ranks of inferred template counts within each repertoire. In a later analysis, generation probabilities were computed using a VDJ recombination model fitted to out-of-frame rearrangements, and the results were checked against IGoR. In a later analysis, hypergeometric tests were used to score TCR-TCR, TCR-HLA and TCR-CMV co-occurrence, with a repertoire-size bias correction applied to TCR pairs. To estimate false discovery rates, a later analysis permuted the HLA or CMV assignments 20 times. In a later analysis, co-occurring TCRs were grouped using DBSCAN, and TCRdist sequence similarity was added for clustering within HLA-allele-positive subsets. For co-occurrence clustering, repertoires with fewer than 30,000 or more than 120,000 public chains were excluded, along with roughly five repertoires with anomalous nucleotide sharing. TCRdb retrieved this table from immuneACCESS and kept in-frame rearrangements only. Not all clones are present; in checked studies, unresolved V genes account for under half, and no reason is known for the remainder. The V and J calls and clone size were taken over from that table, and D and trimming were inferred from the DNA. This sample lists 200,000 to 250,000 clones; around nine tenths were detected once. The leading ten clones occupy approximately 1% of the sample.

The cohort comprised under 700 healthy bone marrow donors. All cohort members were sampled while nominally healthy, although unrecorded immune exposures were likely present. The donor was CMV seronegative and was included in the group of over 300 seronegative cohort members. Every donor gave a peripheral blood sample, and the peripheral blood mononuclear cells from that sample were used for TCR beta sequencing. Genomic DNA extraction from the blood cell samples was performed with the Qiagen DNeasy Blood Extraction Kit. The chain is made from TRBV7-2 and TRBJ2-3; 7 junctional bases match TRBD1. This TCR was sampled from a woman aged 18-29 years in good health and CMV-seronegative. The sequencing input was PBMCs. In nucleotide form, the sequence is TGTGCCAGCAGCTCAAAGTCCCCGGGACAGCTTCGCACAGATACGCAGTATTTT. It specifies CASSSKSPGQLRTDTQYF. Reference TRBV7-2 and TRBJ2-3 genes cover what lies past the CDR3, so the full variable domain is GAGVSQSPSNKVTEKGKDVELRCDPISGHTALYWYRQSLGQGLEFLIYFQGNSAPDKSGLPSDRFSAERTGGSVSTLTIQRTQQEDSAVYLCASSSKSPGQLRTDTQYFGPGTRLTVL.